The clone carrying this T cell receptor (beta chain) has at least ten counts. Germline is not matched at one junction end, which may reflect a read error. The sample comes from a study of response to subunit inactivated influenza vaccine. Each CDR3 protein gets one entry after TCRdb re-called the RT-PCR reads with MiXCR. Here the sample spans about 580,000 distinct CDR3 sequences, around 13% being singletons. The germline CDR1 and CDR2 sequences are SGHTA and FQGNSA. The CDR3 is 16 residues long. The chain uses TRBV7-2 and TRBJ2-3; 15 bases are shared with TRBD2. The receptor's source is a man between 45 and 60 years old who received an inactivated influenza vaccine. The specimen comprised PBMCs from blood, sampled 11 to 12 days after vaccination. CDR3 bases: TGTGCCAGCAGCGTAGCACCGGGACTAGCGGGAGGTCTCCCGTATTTT. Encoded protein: CASSVAPGLAGGLPYF.